This T cell receptor (beta chain) is drawn from a study of T-cell memory formation after mild COVID-19. TCRdb recomputed calls from the 5' RACE reads with MiXCR, one row per CDR3 protein. Here the sample spans roughly 150,000 distinct CDR3 sequences, 13% to 15% being singletons. Study-level findings and limits: The study detected some responding clones in pre-infection memory, suggesting cross-reactive memory joined. CD4+ contracting clones were mainly CM and EM; CD8+ ones, EMRA.

This clonotype was observed a few times. The antigen remains undetermined. Source material: PBMCs or a T cell subset sorted from them (not recorded which). This TCR derives from an adult woman who had mild COVID-19 (a few samples of this study predate the infection). Cell type and time point are not known.

Here the CDR3 reads CASSPGNSGVQETQYF. The CDR3 DNA follows: TGTGCCAGCTCACCTGGAAATTCCGGGGTACAAGAGACCCAGTACTTC. The chain employs TRBV18 and TRBJ2-5; TRBD2 might be the D (5 bases). The germline V gene encodes CDR1 KGHSH and CDR2 LQKENI. The CDR3 totals 16 residues. V was trimmed by 3 bases and J by 2 bases, leaving 16 bases between them.